What follows are 29 T cell receptor beta chains derived from one specimen sequenced in a study of T cells after somatic rescue of genetic block. The repertoire was sequenced with immunoSEQ multiplex PCR; TCRdb's copy has only in-frame clones and lacks some. The sample lists 55,000 to 70,000 clones, 85% to 95% occurring once. Sequencing was performed on peripheral blood mononuclear cells (PBMCs). The receptors come from a man aged 40-50 years.

J is TRBJ2-7 and V is TRBV28; possible D gene TRBD2, 6 bases. CDR3 length equals 16 residues. The germline V gene encodes CDR1 MDHEN and CDR2 SYDVKM. V was clipped by 2 bases and J by 2 bases, with 16 bases between them. CDR3: CASSLRAGKAAYEQYF. DNA for the CDR3: TGTGCCAGCAGTTTACGGGCGGGGAAAGCAGCCTACGAGCAGTACTTC.

The rearrangement uses TRBV6-5 and TRBJ2-2; D is unclear. This CDR3 is 14 amino acids long. Germline CDR1 and CDR2: MNHEY and SVGAGI. The V end was cut by 7 bases, the J end by 0 bases, with 9 bases between. The CDR3 spells CASTRRTNTGELFF. In DNA, the CDR3 is TGTGCCAGCACTCGGAGAACGAACACCGGGGAGCTGTTTTTT.

DNA of the CDR3: TGTGCCAGCAGTGTACTAGCGGGGCCCTACGAGCAGTACTTC. It specifies CASSVLAGPYEQYF. This chain joins TRBV6-1 and TRBJ2-7, with 10 bases aligning to TRBD2. J lost 2 bases, V lost 4 bases, and 2 bases had no gene match. This CDR3 comprises 14 residues. Per the germline V gene, CDR1 is MNHNS and CDR2 is SASEGT.

The rearrangement uses TRBV29-1 and TRBJ2-2; D uncertain. The CDR3 extends over 16 amino acids. CDR1 and CDR2 from the germline V gene are SQVTM and ANQGSEA. V lost 2 bases and J lost 4, with 17 bases in between. CDR3 bases: TGCAGCGTTGAACTTACCCGGGTCCGAGGCACCGGGGAGCTGTTTTTT. This translates into CSVELTRVRGTGELFF.

This chain joins TRBV27 and TRBJ2-7; the D is unclear. Germline CDR1 reads MNHEY; CDR2 reads SMNVEV (reference sequence). The CDR3 consists of 14 residues. Trimming pared 5 bases from V and 1 base from J, leaving 12 bases between. The CDR3 loop reads CASSPNFGSYEQYF. The CDR3 region has the DNA TGTGCCAGCAGTCCCAACTTTGGGTCCTACGAGCAGTACTTC.

The CDR3 protein is CASSYSGTVSYEQYF. The DNA of the CDR3 is TGTGCCAGCAGTTACTCCGGGACCGTCTCCTACGAGCAGTACTTC. The gene calls are TRBV6-5 and TRBJ2-7, with D possibly being TRBD1 or TRBD2 (5 bases each). From germline, CDR1 is MNHEY and CDR2 SVGAGI. V was clipped by 0 bases and J by 0 bases, with 9 bases between them. CDR3 length: 15 amino acids.

This clone was seen a single time. The gene calls are TRBV7-3 and TRBJ2-7; 8 bases are a match to TRBD1. V lost 3 bases and J lost 10; bases outside the gene matches: 8. CDR1 and CDR2 (germline): SGHTA, FQGTGA. The CDR3 loop spans 13 amino acids. CDR3 region: CASSFSPGQDQYF. Here the CDR3 DNA reads TGTGCCAGCAGCTTTTCCCCGGGACAGGATCAGTACTTC.

The rearrangement links TRBV2 to TRBJ2-3; 8 nucleotides agree with TRBD2. Per germline, CDR1 SNHLY and CDR2 FYNNEI. J was trimmed by 2 bases and V by 7 bases; bases with no gene match: 14. The CDR3 extends over 17 amino acids. The CDR3 DNA sequence: TGTGCCAGCACCGACCCCCGGGCGGGGGGTTCCACAGATACGCAGTATTTT. As protein: CASTDPRAGGSTDTQYF. Combining the CDR3 with reference TRBV2 and TRBJ2-3 gives the whole variable domain EPEVTQTPSHQVTQMGQEVILRCVPISNHLYFYWYRQILGQKVEFLVSFYNNEISEKSEIFDDQFSVERPDGSNFTLKIRSTKLEDSAMYFCASTDPRAGGSTDTQYFGPGTRLTVL.

CDR3 in amino acids: CASSLAPNTEAFF. Written as DNA, the CDR3 is TGTGCCAGCAGCTTGGCTCCTAACACTGAAGCTTTCTTT. The J gene is TRBJ1-1, the V gene TRBV5-4; the D is unclear. V lost 0 bases to trimming and J lost 2 bases, with 5 bases between them. CDR3 length: 13 residues. Per the germline V gene, CDR1 is SGHNT and CDR2 is YYREEE (reference sequence).

V usage is TRBV7-8 and J usage is TRBJ1-1; no clear D. The CDR3 extends over 14 amino acids. Per the germline V gene, CDR1 is SGHVS and CDR2 is FQNEAQ. The V end lost 2 bases, the J end lost 0 bases, and 7 bases lay between the germline ends. As DNA, the CDR3 is TGTGCCAGCAGCTTACCAGGCATGAACACTGAAGCTTTCTTT. This codes for CASSLPGMNTEAFF.

The rearrangement uses TRBV7-6 and TRBJ2-3, with D maybe TRBD1 (5 bases). Deletions cut 7 bases from V and 1 base from J, with 12 bases between. The CDR3 is made up of 14 amino acids. Germline CDR1 is SGHVS and CDR2 is FNYEAQ. The CDR3 region is CASTPQGGTDTQYF. In DNA form, the CDR3 reads TGTGCCAGCACCCCCCAGGGTGGCACAGATACGCAGTATTTT.

This chain links TRBV10-3 with TRBJ2-7, with TRBD1 matching over 7 bases. With V trimmed by 5 bases and J by 6 bases, 10 bases remained unmatched. The CDR3 runs 14 residues. The germline V gene encodes CDR1 ENHRY and CDR2 SYGVKD. The CDR3 loop reads CAISTGTDPLEQYF. The CDR3 DNA reads TGTGCCATCAGTACCGGGACAGATCCTCTCGAGCAGTACTTC.

There are a few counts of this clone. The chain is built from TRBV5-4 and TRBJ1-6; D is undetermined. Germline-derived CDR1 and CDR2 are SGHNT and YYREEE (reference sequence). Trimming took 4 bases from V and 6 from J, leaving 5 bases between them. This CDR3 is 12 amino acids long. For the CDR3, the DNA is TGTGCCAGCAGCCCGGGTAATTCACCCCTCCACTTT. Protein: CASSPGNSPLHF.

The chain employs TRBV4-2 and TRBJ2-7; D possibly corresponds to TRBD2 (7 bases). Deletions cut 4 bases from V and 4 bases from J, with 11 bases between. Germline lookup yields CDR1 LGHNA and CDR2 YNFKEQ. The CDR3 covers 13 residues. The CDR3 region is CASSPGGRYEQYF. CDR3 DNA sequence: TGTGCCAGCAGCCCGGGGGGCAGGTACGAGCAGTACTTC.

This chain connects TRBV11-2 to TRBJ2-1; perhaps TRBD1 as D (6 bases). The CDR3 has 13 residues. Trimming left V 6 bases short and J 8 bases short, with 14 bases between. Per the germline V gene, CDR1 is SGHAT and CDR2 is FQNNGV. The CDR3 spells CASRTSGVHEQFF. For the CDR3, the DNA is TGTGCCAGCAGGACCTCAGGGGTCCATGAGCAGTTCTTC. The complete variable domain, with remaining parts taken from reference TRBV11-2 and TRBJ2-1, reads EAGVAQSPRYKIIEKRQSVAFWCNPISGHATLYWYQQILGQGPKLLIQFQNNGVVDDSQLPKDRFSAERLKGVDSTLKIQPAKLEDSAVYLCASRTSGVHEQFFGPGTRLTVL.

This chain uses TRBV9 with TRBJ2-7; 7 positions match TRBD2. CDR3 length equals 16 residues. CDR1 and CDR2 (germline): SGDLS, YYNGEE. After removal of 3 bases from V and 0 bases from J, the junction contained 9 bases not matched to a gene. The CDR3, as DNA: TGTGCCAGCAGCGCGCTGGGGGGGGTTCCCTCCTACGAGCAGTACTTC. This sequence encodes CASSALGGVPSYEQYF.

The J gene is TRBJ1-2, the V gene TRBV2, with 8 nucleotides matching TRBD1. Germline V gene lookup returns CDR1 SNHLY and CDR2 FYNNEI. This CDR3 has 18 amino acids. Trimming cost V 3 bases and J 2 bases; bases outside gene matches: 14. CDR3 DNA sequence: TGTGCCAGCAGTGAGAAGGGTGGCCAGGGGGCGCTGAACTATGGCTACACCTTC. Translation gives CASSEKGGQGALNYGYTF.

The genes are TRBV10-3 and TRBJ1-4; 7 bases agree with TRBD1. Looked up from germline, CDR1 is ENHRY and CDR2 is SYGVKD. This CDR3 spans 13 amino acids. Trimming took 4 bases from V and 8 from J; bases not matched to a gene: 4. The CDR3 DNA reads TGTGCCATCAGTGGCCAGGGGGAAGAAAAACTGTTTTTT. This gives the protein CAISGQGEEKLFF.

The chain carries TRBV5-1 and TRBJ1-3; no clear D. The CDR3 has 13 amino acids. Germline lookup yields CDR1 SGHRS and CDR2 YFSETQ. The V gene lost 3 bases and the J gene lost 4 bases, with 8 bases spanning the gap. DNA of the CDR3: TGCGCCAGCAGCTCCCGGCAGGGAAACACCATATATTTT. Its translation is CASSSRQGNTIYF. The whole variable domain, filled in from reference TRBV5-1 and TRBJ1-3, reads KAGVTQTPRYLIKTRGQQVTLSCSPISGHRSVSWYQQTPGQGLQFLFEYFSETQRNKGNFPGRFSGRQFSNSRSEMNVSTLELGDSALYLCASSSRQGNTIYFGEGSWLTVV.

The V and J genes are TRBV6-6 and TRBJ1-2; no clear D gene. This CDR3 is built from 16 residues. With 2 bases removed from V and 4 bases from J, the gap between germline ends came to 17 bases. CDR1 is MNHNY and CDR2 is SVGAGI in the germline V gene (reference sequence). The CDR3 DNA is TGTGCCAGCAGTTACGACCCAGGTTGGCGCGCCTATGGCTACACCTTC. This sequence encodes CASSYDPGWRAYGYTF.

The genes are TRBV18 and TRBJ1-2, with 7 bases aligning to TRBD1. The CDR3 has 15 residues. The J segment lost 4 bases and the V segment lost 5 bases, leaving 10 bases of the junction unmatched. Germline V CDR1 and CDR2: KGHSH, LQKENI. The chain's CDR3 is CASSGSNRGLYGYTF. The CDR3 region has the DNA TGTGCCAGCTCAGGCAGCAACAGGGGACTCTATGGCTACACCTTC.

This chain uses TRBV30 with TRBJ2-3, with 13 bases aligning to TRBD2. CDR1 is GTSNPN and CDR2 is SVGIG in the germline V gene (reference sequence). This CDR3 region has 16 residues. V trimming: 4 bases; J trimming: 0 bases; junction bases outside the gene matches: 4. This CDR3 reads CAWKGLAGVSTDTQYF. In DNA, the CDR3 is TGTGCCTGGAAAGGACTAGCGGGGGTAAGCACAGATACGCAGTATTTT.

The chain links TRBV19 to TRBJ1-2; D not certain. The CDR3 is 11 amino acids. Germline V CDR1 and CDR2: LNHDA, SQIVND (reference sequence). Trimming removed 6 bases from V and 8 bases from J, with 10 bases in between. The CDR3, as DNA: TGTGCCAGTAGCGACGGAGGCGGCTACACCTTC. Its protein product is CASSDGGGYTF.

This chain links TRBV9 with TRBJ2-5; D is uncertain. The CDR3 length is 13 residues. Germline V lookup: CDR1 SGDLS, CDR2 YYNGEE. V shed 0 bases and J shed 1 base, with 4 bases lying between them. CDR3 in amino acids: CASSVDGQETQYF. The CDR3 nucleotides are TGTGCCAGCAGCGTAGACGGCCAAGAGACCCAGTACTTC. Full variable domain (missing parts from reference TRBV9 and TRBJ2-5): DSGVTQTPKHLITATGQRVTLRCSPRSGDLSVYWYQQSLDQGLQFLIQYYNGEERAKGNILERFSAQQFPDLHSELNLSSLELGDSALYFCASSVDGQETQYFGPGTRLLVL.

This clone occurred once. The rearrangement links TRBV9 to TRBJ2-7; TRBD1 matches at 9 bases. Per germline, CDR1 SGDLS and CDR2 YYNGEE. V lost 0 bases to trimming and J lost 3 bases; unmatched junction nucleotides: 7. The CDR3 is made up of 16 amino acids. In DNA form, the CDR3 reads TGTGCCAGCAGCGTAGCCCCCGGACAGGGGAACTACGAGCAGTACTTC. As protein: CASSVAPGQGNYEQYF.

The V call is TRBV28, the J call TRBJ2-1; D is ambiguous. Trimming stripped 6 bases from V and 2 bases from J, with 2 bases between. In germline, CDR1 is MDHEN, CDR2 SYDVKM. This CDR3 is built from 11 residues. CDR3 nucleotide sequence: TGTGCCAGCAGCACCTACAATGAGCAGTTCTTC. Amino acid sequence: CASSTYNEQFF.

The chain uses TRBV11-3 and TRBJ2-1, with 7 positions matching TRBD2. The length of the CDR3 is 16 residues. Germline V gives CDR1 SGHNT, CDR2 YENEEA. Trimming removed 5 bases from V and 9 bases from J; junction bases left unmatched: 16. The CDR3 spells CASSAGLAVPDSEQFF. The CDR3 bases are TGTGCCAGCAGCGCTGGCCTAGCGGTGCCCGACAGTGAGCAGTTCTTC.

This chain connects TRBV28 to TRBJ1-2; 10 positions match TRBD1. V lost 8 bases, J lost 0 bases, and 6 bases stayed unmatched. The CDR3 length is 15 residues. In germline, CDR1 is MDHEN, CDR2 SYDVKM. The CDR3 reads CASGGGTGANYGYTF. CDR3 DNA sequence: TGTGCCAGCGGCGGGGGGACAGGGGCTAACTATGGCTACACCTTC.

This rearrangement joins TRBV28 to TRBJ1-5; D remains ambiguous. The V and J ends lost 5 bases and 0 bases respectively, with 8 bases between them. Germline V gene sequence: CDR1 MDHEN, CDR2 SYDVKM. The CDR3 has 14 residues. This CDR3 is CASSPFHSNQPQHF. The CDR3 coding sequence is TGTGCCAGCAGTCCCTTCCATAGCAATCAGCCCCAGCATTTT.